The 16 T cell receptor beta chains listed next were all sequenced from one sample in a study of OX40 agonist ivuxolimab in advanced cancers. The library relied on the immunoSEQ multiplex PCR assay. TCRdb holds this immuneACCESS table with in-frame rearrangements only. Some clones are missing; in checked studies, unresolved V genes explain under half, and the rest has no known cause. This sample has just under 60,000 clones in its table, and roughly nine tenths of those were observed once. The ten largest account for 3.5% to 4% of the sample. The sample consisted of CD4+ or CD8+ T cells sorted from blood, taken in a trial of the OX40 agonist ivuxolimab. The receptors derive from an adult with an advanced solid tumor such as melanoma, head and neck, liver or kidney cancer.

This clone is medium-sized. In DNA, the CDR3 is TGTGCCAGCAGCCCGCCTGATACCTACGAGCAGTACTTC. Protein: CASSPPDTYEQYF. The genes are TRBV5-6 and TRBJ2-7; D unresolved. Germline V gene data show CDR1 as SGHDT and CDR2 as YYEEEE. CDR3 length: 13 residues. Trimming removed 4 bases at V and 2 bases at J, with 10 bases between.

This rearrangement joins TRBV2 to TRBJ2-5; perhaps TRBD1 as D (6 bases). CDR3 length equals 15 residues. V was shortened by 3 bases and J by 4 bases, with 15 bases between the two germline ends. Germline V gene lookup returns CDR1 SNHLY and CDR2 FYNNEI. The CDR3 protein is CASSEVDKGVETQYF. The DNA for the CDR3 is TGTGCCAGCAGTGAGGTTGATAAGGGGGTAGAGACCCAGTACTTC.

This clone occurred once. The chain couples TRBV4-2 to TRBJ2-7, with D perhaps TRBD2 (6 bases). Germline-derived CDR1 and CDR2 are LGHNA and YNFKEQ. Trimming removed 0 bases at V and 1 base at J, with 19 bases between. The CDR3 sequence is 18 residues long. The CDR3 DNA reads TGTGCCAGCAGCCAAGATCCCTCCCCTGCGGGAAGGTCCTACGAGCAGTACTTC. Protein: CASSQDPSPAGRSYEQYF.

The V gene is TRBV19, the J gene TRBJ2-1; TRBD2 aligns across 7 bases. Germline V gives CDR1 LNHDA, CDR2 SQIVND (reference sequence). After removal of 8 bases from V and 0 bases from J, the junction contained 4 bases not matched to a gene. The CDR3 runs to 14 residues. The CDR3 nucleotides read TGTGCCAGTTCGCGGGAGTACTCCTACAATGAGCAGTTCTTC. Protein sequence: CASSREYSYNEQFF.

The DNA of the CDR3 is TGTGCCAGCAGGCCCTGGACAGGGTCATCCTACGAGCAGTACTTC. This codes for CASRPWTGSSYEQYF. The genes are TRBV28 and TRBJ2-7; 8 positions agree with TRBD1. This CDR3 region has 15 residues. From germline, CDR1 is MDHEN and CDR2 SYDVKM. J lost 1 base, V lost 6 bases, and 8 bases had no gene match.

The CDR3 spells CASSQGQGDGYEQYF. The CDR3 bases are TGTGCCAGCAGCCAAGGACAGGGGGACGGCTACGAGCAGTACTTC. The chain uses TRBV14 and TRBJ2-7, with TRBD1 identical over 9 bases. CDR1 and CDR2 (germline): SGHDN, FVKESK. The CDR3 is 15 residues long. J was trimmed by 3 bases and V by 1 base; bases with no gene match: 4.

This chain connects TRBV27 to TRBJ1-5; possibly TRBD1 for D (6 bases). Trimming cost V 5 bases and J 5 bases, with 13 bases left between them. The CDR3 has 14 residues. The germline CDR1 and CDR2 sequences are MNHEY and SMNVEV (reference sequence). CDR3 in DNA: TGTGCCAGCAGTGCCGGGACAAGGCATCAGCCCCAGCATTTT. The encoded protein is CASSAGTRHQPQHF.

This clone showed up just once. This chain uses TRBV27 with TRBJ2-5, with TRBD2 identical over 7 bases. The V segment lost 5 bases and the J segment 3 bases; nucleotides outside the gene matches: 9. The CDR3 covers 15 residues. CDR1 and CDR2 from the germline V gene are MNHEY and SMNVEV (reference sequence). The CDR3 is CASSRRAAGKETQYF. CDR3 in DNA: TGTGCCAGCAGTCGCCGGGCAGCGGGAAAAGAGACCCAGTACTTC.

The CDR3 DNA reads as TGTGCCAGCAGCTTAGAGACAGGGGGCACTGAAGCTTTCTTT. This codes for CASSLETGGTEAFF. The chain carries TRBV7-9 and TRBJ1-1; 9 bases map to TRBD1. Germline CDR1 is SEHNR and CDR2 is FQNEAQ (reference sequence). V was clipped by 1 base and J by 4 bases; unmatched bases: 1. This CDR3 region has 14 residues.

The chain uses TRBV6-1 and TRBJ2-1, with TRBD2 matching 8 bases. The junction had 7 bases not matched to a gene; V was cut back by 1 base and J by 8 bases. Germline V gives CDR1 MNHNS, CDR2 SASEGT. CDR3 length: 15 amino acids. CDR3 sequence (DNA): TGTGCCAGCAGTGAAGTCCAGCGGGAGTTTGATGAGCAGTTCTTC. It encodes CASSEVQREFDEQFF.

The V and J genes are TRBV9 and TRBJ2-3; D remains unclear. The germline V gene encodes CDR1 SGDLS and CDR2 YYNGEE. The CDR3 extends over 15 amino acids. The germline V and J ends were trimmed by 0 bases and 0 bases, with 8 bases remaining between them. The DNA of the CDR3 is TGTGCCAGCAGCGTAGGGCGGCATAGCACAGATACGCAGTATTTT. It translates to CASSVGRHSTDTQYF.

The chain couples TRBV5-4 to TRBJ2-5; 9 positions match TRBD1. This CDR3 has 15 residues. V dropped 5 bases and J dropped 2; count of bases not matched to a gene: 7. Germline V gene data show CDR1 as SGHNT and CDR2 as YYREEE (reference sequence). Here the CDR3 reads CASSHGTGTQETQYF. The CDR3 DNA reads TGTGCCAGCAGTCACGGGACAGGGACACAAGAGACCCAGTACTTC.

This chain connects TRBV7-9 to TRBJ2-3; D is unresolved. From germline, CDR1 is SEHNR and CDR2 FQNEAQ (reference sequence). Trimming removed 7 bases at V and 0 bases at J, with 11 bases between. CDR3 size: 14 residues. CDR3 coding DNA: TGTGCCAGCACCGGCTGGGATAGCACAGATACGCAGTATTTT. It specifies CASTGWDSTDTQYF.

This rearrangement joins TRBV4-3 to TRBJ1-4, with unresolved D. The ends were cut back, 4 bases at V and 8 bases at J, with 20 bases in the middle. The CDR3 runs 16 residues. CDR1 is LGHNA and CDR2 is YSLEER in the germline V gene. DNA for the CDR3: TGCGCCAGCAGCCCGGAGGTGTGGACTCACGGCGAAAAACTGTTTTTT. It encodes CASSPEVWTHGEKLFF.

The rearrangement joins TRBV19 to TRBJ2-7; TRBD1 or TRBD2 may be the D gene (5 bases each). The CDR3 consists of 14 residues. The V and J ends lost 3 bases and 3 bases respectively, with 12 bases between them. Germline CDR1 and CDR2: LNHDA and SQIVND (reference sequence). The CDR3 DNA follows: TGTGCCAGTAGTATGGCAGGGAGAGGCTACGAGCAGTACTTC. Translation gives CASSMAGRGYEQYF. The variable domain in full, completed from reference TRBV19 and TRBJ2-7, reads DGGITQSPKYLFRKEGQNVTLSCEQNLNHDAMYWYRQDPGQGLRLIYYSQIVNDFQKGDIAEGYSVSREKKESFPLTVTSAQKNPTAFYLCASSMAGRGYEQYFGPGTRLTVT.

This chain joins TRBV5-4 and TRBJ2-2; TRBD2 agrees at 8 bases. In germline, CDR1 is SGHNT, CDR2 YYREEE (reference sequence). Losses at the gene ends were 2 bases for V and 4 bases for J; bases not matched to a gene: 1. The CDR3 contains 14 residues. The CDR3 region has the DNA TGTGCCAGCAGCTTTGGGACTAGCACCGGGGAGCTGTTTTTT. Encoded protein: CASSFGTSTGELFF.